These T cell receptor beta chains were read from a single sample in a study of blood T cell repertoires in COVID-19. Measured with immunoSEQ multiplex PCR; TCRdb has only the in-frame clones, and not every one. The data show roughly 200,000 clones, more than 70% seen once. The sample taken for sequencing was PBMCs or T cells enriched from blood (not recorded which). These receptors originate from a man aged 35 to 55 who had recovered from COVID-19. The CDR3 runs from the conserved cysteine through the conserved F or W. D genes are given only for firm matches. Clone size, where shown, is once, few, many, or a class for clones that have expanded.

>TRBD1|TRBJ2-7|TRBV7-9|.
CASSSSTGTDEQYF
TGTGCCAGCAGCTCCTCGACAGGGACCGACGAGCAGTACTTC
>.|TRBJ2-3|TRBV19|.
CASSISDSHTDTQYF
TGTGCCAGTAGTATAAGTGACAGCCACACAGATACGCAGTATTTT
>.|TRBJ2-5|TRBV7-8|.
CASSSTSGRGGGETQYF
TGTGCCAGCAGCTCCACCAGCGGGAGAGGAGGGGGCGAGACCCAGTACTTC
>.|TRBJ1-2|TRBV11-2|.
CASSLARGFTSGYTF
TGTGCCAGCAGCTTAGCTCGGGGTTTCACTAGTGGCTACACCTTC
>.|TRBJ2-7|TRBV9|.
CASSRQGQGSSEQYF
TGTGCCAGCAGCAGACAAGGTCAGGGTTCCTCCGAGCAGTACTTC
>TRBD1|TRBJ2-1|TRBV29-1|.
CSVEQTGGVKDEQFF
TGCAGCGTTGAACAGACAGGGGGGGTTAAAGATGAGCAGTTCTTC
>.|TRBJ1-2|TRBV5-6|.
CASSPDRNYGYTF
TGTGCCAGCAGCCCGGACAGAAACTATGGCTACACCTTC
>TRBD2|TRBJ2-1|TRBV9|.
CASSVAASGSSYNEQFF
TGTGCCAGCAGCGTAGCGGCTAGCGGGAGCTCCTACAATGAGCAGTTCTTC
>.|TRBJ1-4|TRBV5-1|.
CASSLSIRGGGFSTNEKLFF
TGCGCCAGCAGCCTATCAATCCGGGGGGGCGGATTTTCAACTAATGAAAAACTGTTTTTT
>TRBD1|TRBJ2-3|TRBV13|.
CAGSQGFGSDTQYF
TGTGCCGGTTCACAGGGGTTCGGCTCAGATACGCAGTATTTT
>TRBD1|TRBJ1-1|TRBV27|many
CASSIGQGARTEAFF
TGTGCCAGCAGTATCGGACAGGGGGCGCGAACTGAAGCTTTCTTT
>.|TRBJ1-2|TRBV9|.
CASSVGGANYGYTF
TGTGCCAGCAGCGTAGGAGGTGCTAACTATGGCTACACCTTC
>TRBD2|TRBJ2-7|TRBV19|.
CATRTSEYEQYF
TGTGCCACGAGGACTAGCGAGTACGAGCAGTACTTC
>TRBD1|TRBJ2-3|TRBV5-4|.
CASSLFLTGASTDTQYF
TGTGCCAGCAGCTTATTCCTTACAGGGGCGAGCACAGATACGCAGTATTTT
>.|TRBJ2-3|TRBV10-3|.
CAIKTEITDTQYF
TGTGCCATCAAAACCGAGATCACAGATACGCAGTATTTT
>.|TRBJ2-1|TRBV27|.
CASSLSYPPTYNEQFF
TGTGCCAGCAGTTTATCCTACCCGCCAACCTACAATGAGCAGTTCTTC
>.|TRBJ2-2|TRBV14|.
CASSPLGGGSGELFF
TGTGCCAGCAGCCCCCTAGGGGGGGGTTCGGGGGAGCTGTTTTTT
>.|TRBJ1-2|TRBV3-1/TRBV3-2|.
CAIKSGPNGYTF
TGTGCGATCAAATCAGGCCCCAATGGCTACACCTTC
>.|TRBJ1-1|TRBV18|.
CASSKSWGGFQNTEAFF
TGTGCCAGCTCAAAATCGTGGGGAGGGTTCCAGAACACTGAAGCTTTCTTT
>.|TRBJ2-7|TRBV11-2|.
CASSFGSYEQYF
TGTGCCAGCAGCTTCGGGAGTTACGAGCAGTACTTC
>TRBD1|TRBJ1-5|TRBV3-1/TRBV3-2|.
CASSQGQGSQPQHF
TGTGCCAGCAGCCAAGGACAGGGGAGTCAGCCCCAGCATTTT
>.|TRBJ2-7|TRBV10-1|.
CASSSSDTSYEQYF
TGCGCCAGCAGTTCCTCGGACACCTCCTACGAGCAGTACTTC
>.|TRBJ2-7|TRBV6-5|few
CASTRGRTAAEQYF
TGTGCCAGCACCAGGGGACGGACTGCGGCCGAGCAGTACTTC
>.|TRBJ2-4|TRBV10-3|.
CAISDRAKNIQYF
TGTGCCATCAGTGACAGGGCCAAAAACATTCAGTACTTC
>TRBD1|TRBJ1-5|TRBV30|.
CAWTGQGAQNQPQHF
TGTGCCTGGACGGGACAGGGGGCACAGAATCAGCCCCAGCATTTT
>.|TRBJ2-5|TRBV28|.
CASSLMGQGLEETQYF
TGTGCCAGCAGTTTGATGGGTCAGGGCTTGGAAGAGACCCAGTACTTC